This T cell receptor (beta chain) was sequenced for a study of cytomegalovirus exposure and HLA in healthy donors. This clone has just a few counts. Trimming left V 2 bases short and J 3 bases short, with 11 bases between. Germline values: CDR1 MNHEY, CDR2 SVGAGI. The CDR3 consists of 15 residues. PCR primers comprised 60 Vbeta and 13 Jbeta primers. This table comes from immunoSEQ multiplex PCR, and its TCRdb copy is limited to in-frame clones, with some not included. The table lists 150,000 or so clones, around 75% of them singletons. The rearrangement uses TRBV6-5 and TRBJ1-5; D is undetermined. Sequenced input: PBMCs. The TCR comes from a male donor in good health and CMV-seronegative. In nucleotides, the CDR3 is TGTGCCAGCAGTTACGGGGAGGGTTCCAATCAGCCCCAGCATTTT. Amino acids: CASSYGEGSNQPQHF.